Reported below is one TCR beta chain. This CDR3 contains 16 residues. Trimming stripped 1 base from V and 0 bases from J, with 11 bases between. Germline CDR1 and CDR2: SGHTA and FQGTGA. This sample stems from a study of PD-1 blockade in mismatch repair-deficient tumors. Clones were read by immunoSEQ multiplex PCR, and TCRdb kept only the in-frame ones, dropping some. The top ten hold around 3.1% of the sample, which has about 16,000 clones, about 80% seen once. All patients were mismatch repair deficient, assessed by either PCR or immunohistochemistry. The sequenced sample was PBMCs, obtained 4 weeks after starting pembrolizumab. The chain combines TRBV7-3 with TRBJ2-3; D remains ambiguous. The TCR was taken from an adult with mismatch repair-deficient cancer. The CDR3: CASSLMGRKSTDTQYF. The CDR3 DNA sequence: TGTGCCAGCAGCTTAATGGGCAGAAAGAGCACAGATACGCAGTATTTT.